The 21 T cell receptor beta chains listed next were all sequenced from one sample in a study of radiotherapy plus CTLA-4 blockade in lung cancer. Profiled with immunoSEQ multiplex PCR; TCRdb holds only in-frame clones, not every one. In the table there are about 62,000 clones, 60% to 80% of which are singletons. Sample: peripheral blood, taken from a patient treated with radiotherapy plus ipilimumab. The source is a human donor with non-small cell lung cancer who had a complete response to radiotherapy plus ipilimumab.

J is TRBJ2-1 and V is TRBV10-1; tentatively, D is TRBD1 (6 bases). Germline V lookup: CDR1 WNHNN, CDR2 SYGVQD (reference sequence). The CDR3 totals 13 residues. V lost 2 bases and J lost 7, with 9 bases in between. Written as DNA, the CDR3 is TGCGCCAGCAGTGAGACAGGGAGAAATGAGCAGTTCTTC. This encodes CASSETGRNEQFF.

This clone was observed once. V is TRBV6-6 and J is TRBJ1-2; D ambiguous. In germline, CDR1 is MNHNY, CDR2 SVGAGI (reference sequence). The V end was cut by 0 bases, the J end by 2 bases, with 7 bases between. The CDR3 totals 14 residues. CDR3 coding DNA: TGTGCCAGCAGTTACTCGAGAGGGAACTATGGCTACACCTTC. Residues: CASSYSRGNYGYTF.

CDR3 loop: CASSPRLRTDSGNTIYF. The CDR3 DNA reads as TGTGCCAGCAGCCCTAGACTCCGGACAGATTCTGGAAACACCATATATTTT. The J gene is TRBJ1-3, the V gene TRBV5-6; D possibly corresponds to TRBD1 (6 bases). The CDR3 loop spans 17 amino acids. Trimming cost V 4 bases and J 1 base, with 18 bases left between them. CDR1 is SGHDT, CDR2 YYEEEE, per germline. Full variable domain (remainder filled in from reference TRBV5-6 and TRBJ1-3): DAGVTQSPTHLIKTRGQQVTLRCSPKSGHDTVSWYQQALGQGPQFIFQYYEEEERQRGNFPDRFSGHQFPNYSSELNVNALLLGDSALYLCASSPRLRTDSGNTIYFGEGSWLTVV.

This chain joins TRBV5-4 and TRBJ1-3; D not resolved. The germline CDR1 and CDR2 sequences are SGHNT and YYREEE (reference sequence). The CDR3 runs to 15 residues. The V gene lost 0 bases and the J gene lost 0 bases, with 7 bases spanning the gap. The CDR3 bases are TGTGCCAGCAGCTTGGACGCCGGCTCTGGAAACACCATATATTTT. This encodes CASSLDAGSGNTIYF.

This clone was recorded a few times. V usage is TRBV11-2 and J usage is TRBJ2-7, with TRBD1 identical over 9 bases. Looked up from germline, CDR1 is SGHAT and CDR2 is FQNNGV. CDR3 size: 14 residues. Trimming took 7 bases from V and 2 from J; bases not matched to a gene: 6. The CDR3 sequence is CASTHGTGTYEQYF. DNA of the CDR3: TGTGCCAGCACCCACGGGACAGGGACCTACGAGCAGTACTTC.

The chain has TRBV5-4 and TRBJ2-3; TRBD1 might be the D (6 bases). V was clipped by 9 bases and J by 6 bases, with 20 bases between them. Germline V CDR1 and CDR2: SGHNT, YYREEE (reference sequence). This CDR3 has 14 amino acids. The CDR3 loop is CATAGRLQGDTQYF. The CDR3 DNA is TGTGCCACAGCAGGGCGACTGCAGGGGGATACGCAGTATTTT. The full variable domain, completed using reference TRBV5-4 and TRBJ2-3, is ETGVTQSPTHLIKTRGQQVTLRCSSQSGHNTVSWYQQALGQGPQFIFQYYREEENGRGNFPPRFSGLQFPNYSSELNVNALELDDSALYLCATAGRLQGDTQYFGPGTRLTVL.

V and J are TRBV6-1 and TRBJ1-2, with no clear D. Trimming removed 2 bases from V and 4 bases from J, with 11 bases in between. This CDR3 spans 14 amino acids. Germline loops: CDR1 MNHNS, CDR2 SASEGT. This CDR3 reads CASSERRQSYGYTF. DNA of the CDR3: TGTGCCAGCAGTGAAAGGCGGCAGTCCTATGGCTACACCTTC.

CDR3 amino acids: CASSAPRSDTQYF. CDR3 in DNA: TGTGCCAGCAGCGCTCCCCGGTCAGATACGCAGTATTTT. The chain employs TRBV5-4 and TRBJ2-3, with no clear D. Germline V lookup: CDR1 SGHNT, CDR2 YYREEE (reference sequence). V was trimmed by 4 bases and J by 4 bases, leaving 10 bases between them. CDR3 length: 13 residues.

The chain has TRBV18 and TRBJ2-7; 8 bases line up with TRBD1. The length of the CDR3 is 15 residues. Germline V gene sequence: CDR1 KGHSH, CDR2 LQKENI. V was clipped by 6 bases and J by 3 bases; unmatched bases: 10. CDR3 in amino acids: CASSPPPGGFYEQYF. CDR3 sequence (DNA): TGTGCCAGCTCCCCTCCGCCAGGGGGCTTCTACGAGCAGTACTTC.

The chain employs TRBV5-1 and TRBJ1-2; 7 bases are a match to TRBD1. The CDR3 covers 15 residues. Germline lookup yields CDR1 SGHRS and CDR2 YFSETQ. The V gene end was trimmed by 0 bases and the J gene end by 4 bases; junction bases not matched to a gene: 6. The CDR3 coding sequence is TGCGCCAGCAGCTTGGAAGGGGGCCGGAGCTATGGCTACACCTTC. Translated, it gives CASSLEGGRSYGYTF. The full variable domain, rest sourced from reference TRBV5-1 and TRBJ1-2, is KAGVTQTPRYLIKTRGQQVTLSCSPISGHRSVSWYQQTPGQGLQFLFEYFSETQRNKGNFPGRFSGRQFSNSRSEMNVSTLELGDSALYLCASSLEGGRSYGYTFGSGTRLTVV.

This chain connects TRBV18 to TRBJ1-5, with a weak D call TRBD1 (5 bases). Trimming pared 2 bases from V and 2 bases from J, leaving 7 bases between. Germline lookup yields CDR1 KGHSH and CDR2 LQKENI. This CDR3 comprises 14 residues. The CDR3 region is CASSPGAGNQPQHF. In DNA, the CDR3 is TGTGCCAGCTCACCAGGGGCGGGCAATCAGCCCCAGCATTTT.

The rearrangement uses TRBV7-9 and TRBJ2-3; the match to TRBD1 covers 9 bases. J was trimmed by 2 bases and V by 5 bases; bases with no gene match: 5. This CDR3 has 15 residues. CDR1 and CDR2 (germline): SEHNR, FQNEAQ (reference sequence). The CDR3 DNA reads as TGTGCCAGCAGCCCCGGGACAGGGCCCACAGATACGCAGTATTTT. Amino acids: CASSPGTGPTDTQYF.

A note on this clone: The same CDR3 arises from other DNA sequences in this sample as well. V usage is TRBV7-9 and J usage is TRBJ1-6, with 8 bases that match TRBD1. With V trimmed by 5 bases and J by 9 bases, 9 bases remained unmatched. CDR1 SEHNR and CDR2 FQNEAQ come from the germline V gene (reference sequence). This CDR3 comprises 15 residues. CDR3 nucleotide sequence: TGTGCCAGCAGCAGAGGACAGGGTCCTACTTCACCCCTCCACTTT. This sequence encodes CASSRGQGPTSPLHF.

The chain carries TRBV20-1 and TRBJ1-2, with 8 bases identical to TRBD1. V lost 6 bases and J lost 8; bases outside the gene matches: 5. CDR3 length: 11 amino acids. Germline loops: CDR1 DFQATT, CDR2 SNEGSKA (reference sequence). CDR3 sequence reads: CSAPTGVGYTF. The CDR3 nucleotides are TGCAGTGCGCCGACAGGGGTGGGCTACACCTTC.

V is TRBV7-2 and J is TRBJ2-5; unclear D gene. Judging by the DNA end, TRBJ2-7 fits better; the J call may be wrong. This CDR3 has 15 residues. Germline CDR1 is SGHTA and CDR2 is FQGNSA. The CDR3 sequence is CASSLASAASYEQYF. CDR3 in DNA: TGTGCCAGCAGCTTAGCGTCTGCAGCGTCCTACGAGCAGTACTTC.

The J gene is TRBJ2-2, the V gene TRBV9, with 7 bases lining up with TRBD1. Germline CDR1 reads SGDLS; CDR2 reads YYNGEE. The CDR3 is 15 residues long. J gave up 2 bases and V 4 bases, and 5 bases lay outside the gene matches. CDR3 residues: CASSPRDSNTGELFF. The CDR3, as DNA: TGTGCCAGCAGCCCAAGGGACAGTAACACCGGGGAGCTGTTTTTT.

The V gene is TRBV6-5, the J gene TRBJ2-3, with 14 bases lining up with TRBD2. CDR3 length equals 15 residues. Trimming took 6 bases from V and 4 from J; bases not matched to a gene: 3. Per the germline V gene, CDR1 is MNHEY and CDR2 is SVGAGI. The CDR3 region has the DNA TGTGCCAGCAGCAGACTAGCGGGGGGGTCAGATACGCAGTATTTT. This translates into CASSRLAGGSDTQYF.

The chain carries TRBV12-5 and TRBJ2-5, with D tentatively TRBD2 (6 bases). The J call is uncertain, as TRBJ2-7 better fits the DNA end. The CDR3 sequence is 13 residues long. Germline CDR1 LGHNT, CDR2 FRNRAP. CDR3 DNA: TGTGCTAGTGGTAAAGAGGAGGGGTACGAGCAGTACTTC. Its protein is CASGKEEGYEQYF.

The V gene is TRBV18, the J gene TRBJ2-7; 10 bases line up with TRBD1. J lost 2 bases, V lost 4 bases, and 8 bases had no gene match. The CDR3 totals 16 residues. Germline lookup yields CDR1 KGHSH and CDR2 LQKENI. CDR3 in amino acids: CASSRQGAFVPYEQYF. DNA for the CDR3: TGTGCCAGCTCACGACAGGGGGCCTTCGTACCCTACGAGCAGTACTTC.

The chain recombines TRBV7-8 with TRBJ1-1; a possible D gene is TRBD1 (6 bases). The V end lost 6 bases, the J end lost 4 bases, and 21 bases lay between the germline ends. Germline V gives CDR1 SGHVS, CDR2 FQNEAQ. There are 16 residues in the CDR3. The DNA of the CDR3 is TGTGCCAGCAGTCAAATCCCGGCGGGGGGGGCCACTGAAGCTTTCTTT. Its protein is CASSQIPAGGATEAFF.

The DNA for the CDR3 is TGTGCCAGCAGCTCGGGGACAGGGGGGCTGGCTGGAAACACCATATATTTT. This translates into CASSSGTGGLAGNTIYF. This rearrangement joins TRBV11-2 to TRBJ1-3, with 11 bases matching TRBD1. The CDR3 has 17 residues. Trimming cost V 4 bases and J 2 bases; bases outside gene matches: 7. Germline V lookup: CDR1 SGHAT, CDR2 FQNNGV. Full variable domain (remainder filled in from reference TRBV11-2 and TRBJ1-3): EAGVAQSPRYKIIEKRQSVAFWCNPISGHATLYWYQQILGQGPKLLIQFQNNGVVDDSQLPKDRFSAERLKGVDSTLKIQPAKLEDSAVYLCASSSGTGGLAGNTIYFGEGSWLTVV.